This TCR beta chain was observed in a study of PD-L1 blockade in urothelial cancer. In germline, CDR1 is SGHRS, CDR2 YFSETQ. Trimming removed 10 bases from V and 2 bases from J, with 17 bases in between. The CDR3 covers 14 residues. As to time point: pretreatment peripheral blood. Each patient's cancer was a locally advanced or metastatic urothelial carcinoma. Data came from immunoSEQ multiplex PCR; TCRdb stores just in-frame clones and leaves some out. Of approximately 47,000 clones listed, 82% are singletons. The clonotype originates from a man in his fifties with urothelial cancer. The chain recombines TRBV5-1 with TRBJ2-3; D is perhaps TRBD1 (6 bases). The sequencing here drew on PBMCs, taken around atezolizumab (anti-PD-L1) treatment. In DNA form, the CDR3 reads TGCGCCTATGCCCCGGGACATATCACAGATACGCAGTATTTT. As protein: CAYAPGHITDTQYF.